Below, 20 T cell receptor beta chains from the same sample are listed, as sequenced in a study of T cells and copy number aberrations in small-cell lung cancer. The repertoire was sequenced with immunoSEQ multiplex PCR; TCRdb's copy has only in-frame clones and lacks some. The sample consists of about 7,500 clones, roughly 82% of them appearing once. The sample comprised normal tissue next to the tumor. The receptors were sampled from a woman in her forties or fifties with small cell lung cancer.

This clone has only a few counts. The rearrangement uses TRBV6-4 and TRBJ2-1; 11 nucleotides align to TRBD2. The CDR3 totals 14 residues. Germline V CDR1 and CDR2: MRHNA, SNTAGT. Germline trimming cut 5 bases from V and 6 bases from J; bases unmatched to any gene: 3. CDR3 coding DNA: TGTGCCAGCAGTAGACTAGCGGGAAGCAATGAGCAGTTCTTC. Encoded protein: CASSRLAGSNEQFF.

The V call is TRBV14, the J call TRBJ1-1; 9 bases are a match to TRBD1. The CDR3 has 15 amino acids. Germline CDR1 reads SGHDN; CDR2 reads FVKESK. The junction had 10 bases not matched to a gene; V was cut back by 6 bases and J by 5 bases. The DNA for the CDR3 is TGTGCCAGCAGGAATACACAGGGGGCGGTGACTGAAGCTTTCTTT. Protein product: CASRNTQGAVTEAFF. The full variable domain, in which reference TRBV14 and TRBJ1-1 provide the parts outside the CDR3, is EAGVTQFPSHSVIEKGQTVTLRCDPISGHDNLYWYRRVMGKEIKFLLHFVKESKQDESGMPNNRFLAERTGGTYSTLKVQPAELEDSGVYFCASRNTQGAVTEAFFGQGTRLTVV.

This clone was detected once. The V gene is TRBV18, the J gene TRBJ1-5; 8 nucleotides agree with TRBD1. J was trimmed by 6 bases and V by 3 bases; bases with no gene match: 4. The CDR3 extends over 14 amino acids. Germline values: CDR1 KGHSH, CDR2 LQKENI. In DNA, the CDR3 is TGTGCCAGCTCACCGGACAGGGCGGTTCAGCCCCAGCATTTT. Translating gives CASSPDRAVQPQHF.

This clone is deemed medium-sized (0.01 to 0.1%). J is TRBJ2-7 and V is TRBV28; TRBD2 matches at 9 bases. The CDR3 is 15 amino acids. The V and J ends lost 3 bases and 4 bases, in that order; junction bases with no gene match: 7. Germline CDR1 is MDHEN and CDR2 is SYDVKM. This CDR3 is CASSFPAGGPYEQYF. Here the CDR3 DNA reads TGTGCCAGCAGTTTTCCGGCGGGAGGGCCGTACGAGCAGTACTTC.

The chain carries TRBV5-1 and TRBJ2-1; 11 positions match TRBD2. V trimming: 1 base; J trimming: 8 bases; junction bases outside the gene matches: 5. The CDR3 contains 15 residues. Germline V gives CDR1 SGHRS, CDR2 YFSETQ. This chain's CDR3 is CASSLTSGSGDEQFF. The CDR3 DNA follows: TGCGCCAGCAGCTTGACTAGCGGGAGTGGCGATGAGCAGTTCTTC.

The chain uses TRBV30 and TRBJ2-1, with D perhaps given as TRBD1 or TRBD2 (5 bases each). The germline V and J ends were trimmed by 0 bases and 8 bases, with 11 bases remaining between them. The V gene's germline CDR1 is GTSNPN and CDR2 SVGIG (reference sequence). This CDR3 is built from 13 residues. The CDR3 is CAWSVLRDDEQFF. CDR3 sequence (DNA): TGTGCCTGGAGTGTACTCAGGGACGATGAGCAGTTCTTC.

This clone appeared once. This sequence joins TRBV14 and TRBJ2-1, with 12 bases lining up with TRBD2. V gave up 8 bases and J gave up 6 bases; unmatched junction bases: 8. This CDR3 is built from 15 residues. Germline loops: CDR1 SGHDN, CDR2 FVKESK. The DNA for the CDR3 is TGTGCCAGCCGAAACCCGGGACTAGCGGGCAATGAGCAGTTCTTC. Translated, it gives CASRNPGLAGNEQFF.

The CDR3 sequence is CASSYRAGGGYEQYF. The DNA for the CDR3 is TGTGCCAGCAGTTACAGAGCGGGAGGAGGGTACGAGCAGTACTTC. The rearrangement links TRBV6-6 to TRBJ2-7; 9 bases match TRBD2. With V trimmed by 2 bases and J by 4 bases, 6 bases remained unmatched. Germline V lookup: CDR1 MNHNY, CDR2 SVGAGI (reference sequence). The length of the CDR3 is 15 residues.

The chain joins TRBV4-3 to TRBJ1-2, with D uncertain. Germline assignment: CDR1 LGHNA and CDR2 YSLEER. The CDR3 sequence is 15 residues long. V lost 0 bases, J lost 10 bases, and 18 bases lay in between. CDR3 protein: CASSQEGHRPLTYTF. As DNA, the CDR3 is TGCGCCAGCAGCCAAGAGGGTCACCGCCCTTTAACCTACACCTTC.

Remarks on this clone: One junction end does not reproduce the germline sequence, and a read error may be involved. Other nucleotide sequences from this sample produce the same CDR3. This sequence joins TRBV19 and TRBJ2-2; either TRBD1 or TRBD2 may supply D (5 bases each). Germline V gene lookup returns CDR1 LNHDA and CDR2 SQIVND (reference sequence). The CDR3 spans 16 residues. The chain's CDR3 is CASSYWQGVATGELFF. In DNA, the CDR3 is TGTGCCAGTAGTTATTGGCAGGGAGTAGCCACCGGGGAGTTGTTTTTT.

This clone has just a few counts. J is TRBJ2-3 and V is TRBV7-8, with 7 bases identical to TRBD1. The CDR3 is 19 amino acids. CDR1 SGHVS and CDR2 FQNEAQ come from the germline V gene. Trimming took 7 bases from V and 0 from J; bases not matched to a gene: 19. CDR3 sequence: CASKKWSGGMDPSTDTQYF. For the CDR3, the DNA is TGTGCCAGCAAAAAGTGGTCAGGGGGAATGGACCCAAGCACAGATACGCAGTATTTT.

The chain links TRBV7-9 to TRBJ2-5, with D possibly matching TRBD1 (6 bases). CDR1 and CDR2 (germline): SEHNR, FQNEAQ (reference sequence). Trimming took 7 bases from V and 3 from J, leaving 12 bases between them. The CDR3 has 13 residues. Written as DNA, the CDR3 is TGTGCCAGCACCCACAGGGACGAAGAGACCCAGTACTTC. Encoded protein: CASTHRDEETQYF.

V is TRBV29-1 and J is TRBJ2-5; 7 bases map to TRBD1. The V segment lost 4 bases and the J segment 4 bases; nucleotides outside the gene matches: 12. This CDR3 spans 15 amino acids. Germline loops: CDR1 SQVTM, CDR2 ANQGSEA. The CDR3 sequence is CSVGRPTGFRETQYF. CDR3 nucleotide sequence: TGCAGCGTTGGCCGTCCGACAGGGTTCCGAGAGACCCAGTACTTC.

The chain carries TRBV14 and TRBJ2-3; D perhaps matches TRBD1 (6 bases). This CDR3 is built from 15 residues. Looked up from germline, CDR1 is SGHDN and CDR2 is FVKESK. Trimming stripped 4 bases from V and 1 base from J, with 12 bases between. The CDR3 DNA reads TGTGCCAGCAGCCTAACGGCAGGGGGCACAGATACGCAGTATTTT. It codes for CASSLTAGGTDTQYF.

The V gene is TRBV30, the J gene TRBJ2-7, with 11 bases matching TRBD1. This CDR3 is built from 14 residues. Germline-derived CDR1 and CDR2 are GTSNPN and SVGIG (reference sequence). V lost 2 bases to trimming and J lost 3 bases; unmatched junction nucleotides: 3. CDR3: CAWSPGTGGYEQYF. CDR3 nucleotide sequence: TGTGCCTGGAGTCCCGGGACAGGGGGCTACGAGCAGTACTTC.

The chain carries TRBV9 and TRBJ2-7; 12 bases align to TRBD2. The CDR3 has 15 amino acids. Trimming took 4 bases from V and 1 from J; bases not matched to a gene: 3. The germline gives CDR1 SGDLS, CDR2 YYNGEE. The chain's CDR3 is CASSTGTSGSYEQYF. DNA of the CDR3: TGTGCCAGCAGCACCGGGACTAGCGGGTCCTACGAGCAGTACTTC.

The sample holds a few counts of this clone. J is TRBJ2-2 and V is TRBV6-1; D unresolved. Germline lookup yields CDR1 MNHNS and CDR2 SASEGT. Trimming left V 2 bases short and J 6 bases short, with 4 bases between. The CDR3 runs to 12 residues. CDR3 protein: CASSEKAGELFF. The CDR3 DNA sequence: TGTGCCAGCAGTGAAAAGGCCGGGGAGCTGTTTTTT.

The chain is built from TRBV7-9 and TRBJ1-4; D call uncertain. Germline V gene data show CDR1 as SEHNR and CDR2 as FQNEAQ (reference sequence). Between the trimmed V and J ends, which lost 3 bases and 5 bases, there was a span of 10 bases. The CDR3 runs to 14 residues. In DNA form, the CDR3 reads TGTGCCAGCAGCTTCTTTTACGCGAATGAAAAACTGTTTTTT. Translated, it gives CASSFFYANEKLFF.

The CDR3 sequence: CASSLDTQYAGELFF. The DNA for the CDR3 is TGCGCCAGCAGCTTGGACACCCAGTACGCCGGGGAGCTGTTTTTT. The genes are TRBV5-1 and TRBJ2-2; unclear D gene. CDR1 is SGHRS and CDR2 is YFSETQ in the germline V gene. Between the trimmed V and J ends, which lost 0 bases and 6 bases, there was a span of 12 bases. There are 15 residues in the CDR3.

V and J are TRBV5-4 and TRBJ1-1, with D maybe TRBD1 (5 bases). CDR1 is SGHNT, CDR2 YYREEE, per germline (reference sequence). The CDR3 spans 15 residues. Trimming cost V 6 bases and J 7 bases, with 22 bases left between them. CDR3 nucleotide sequence: TGTGCCAGCACGCGGGGGGACGCGATCTCCGGTGAAGCTTTCTTT. Protein: CASTRGDAISGEAFF.